This T cell receptor beta chain appears in the sequencing data of a study of Ad26.COV2.S vaccination and SARS-CoV-2 variants. In germline, CDR1 is MNHEY, CDR2 SVGAGI. CDR3 size: 14 residues. The ends lost 6 bases at V and 1 base at J; junction bases unmatched: 6. TCRdb's copy holds only in-frame clones and misses some; the assay was immunoSEQ multiplex PCR. The repertoire holds a few hundred thousand clones, 70% to 90% seen once, with around 3.5% in the top ten. Whole-study results and caveats: The placebo group had lower spike-specific TCR breadth than the vaccine recipients did. CD8+ and CD4+ T cells specific for spike reportedly responded with substantial breadth after vaccination.

This clone was counted only a few times. Its specificity is not known. Regarding treatment: some 19 received Ad26.COV2.S at low or high dose, single or two shots; about 5 received placebo; per-sample allocation not given. Day 63 after the first injection of vaccine or placebo was the sampling time. The receptor was isolated from a person aged 18-65 years who received the Ad26.COV2.S COVID-19 vaccine or a placebo. The chain joins TRBV6-5 to TRBJ2-7; TRBD2 matches at 7 bases. The input for sequencing was peripheral blood, taken in a trial of Ad26.COV2.S vaccine versus placebo. This chain's CDR3 is CASRRTSGSYEQYF. DNA of the CDR3: TGTGCCAGCAGAAGGACTAGTGGTTCCTACGAGCAGTACTTC.